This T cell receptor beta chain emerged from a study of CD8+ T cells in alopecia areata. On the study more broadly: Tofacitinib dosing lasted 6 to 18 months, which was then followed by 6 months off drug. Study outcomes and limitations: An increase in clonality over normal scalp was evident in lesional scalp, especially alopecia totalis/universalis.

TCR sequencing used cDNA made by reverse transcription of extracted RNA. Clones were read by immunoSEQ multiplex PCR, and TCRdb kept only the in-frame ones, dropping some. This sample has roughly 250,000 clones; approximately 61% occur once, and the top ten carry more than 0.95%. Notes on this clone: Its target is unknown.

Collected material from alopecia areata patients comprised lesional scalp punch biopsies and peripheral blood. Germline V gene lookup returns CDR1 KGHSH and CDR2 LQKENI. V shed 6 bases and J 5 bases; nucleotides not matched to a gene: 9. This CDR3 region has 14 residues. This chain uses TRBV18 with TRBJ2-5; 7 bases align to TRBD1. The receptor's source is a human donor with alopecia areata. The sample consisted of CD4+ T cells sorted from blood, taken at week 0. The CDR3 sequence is CASSGTERRETQYF. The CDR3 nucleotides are TGTGCCAGCTCCGGGACAGAGAGAAGGGAGACCCAGTACTTC.